This T cell receptor (beta chain) was captured by sequencing in a study of cytomegalovirus exposure and HLA in healthy donors. The study ran its PCR with 60 Vbeta and 13 Jbeta primers. Clones were sequenced by immunoSEQ multiplex PCR, and TCRdb holds only the in-frame ones, with some missing. The sample has approximately 79,000 clones. The sequence was collected from a man aged 40-49 years in good health and CMV-seronegative. Sample: PBMCs.

CDR3 bases: TGTGCCTGGAGTGAATTGTCGGGAGTCTACGAGCAGTACTTC. Translation: CAWSELSGVYEQYF. This chain uses TRBV30 with TRBJ2-7; the D gene is possibly TRBD2 (6 bases). The CDR3 spans 14 residues. Trimming pared 1 base from V and 3 bases from J, leaving 13 bases between. Germline V gene lookup returns CDR1 GTSNPN and CDR2 SVGIG (reference sequence). Full variable domain (remainder filled in from reference TRBV30 and TRBJ2-7): SQTIHQWPATLVQPVGSPLSLECTVEGTSNPNLYWYRQAAGRGLQLLFYSVGIGQISSEVPQNLSASRPQDRQFILSSKKLLLSDSGFYLCAWSELSGVYEQYFGPGTRLTVT.